These 32 T cell receptor beta chains came from one sample sequenced in a study of cytomegalovirus exposure and HLA in healthy donors. TCRdb's copy holds only in-frame clones and misses some; the assay was immunoSEQ multiplex PCR. Here the sample spans some 77,000 clones, 94% being singletons. Sequencing was performed on PBMCs. These receptors were taken from a man aged 18 to 29 in good health and CMV-seropositive.

The rearrangement uses TRBV6-5 and TRBJ1-4; a possible D gene is TRBD1 (6 bases). Germline loops: CDR1 MNHEY, CDR2 SVGAGI. V was pared by 5 bases and J by 8 bases, with 12 bases between. The CDR3 is 13 amino acids. Here the CDR3 DNA reads TGTGCCAGCAGTCCGGGGGGGGCGGAAAAACTGTTTTTT. Its protein product is CASSPGGAEKLFF.

The chain couples TRBV25-1 to TRBJ1-4; D unclear. The V and J ends lost 3 bases and 5 bases respectively, with 10 bases between them. CDR1 is MGHDK, CDR2 SYGVNS, per germline. This CDR3 contains 14 residues. The CDR3 loop reads CASSERRPNEKLFF. Here the CDR3 DNA reads TGTGCCAGCAGTGAGAGGCGGCCCAATGAAAAACTGTTTTTT.

The CDR3 is CASSYPQLYREETQYF. CDR3 nucleotide sequence: TGTGCCAGCAGTTACCCCCAACTCTACAGAGAAGAGACCCAGTACTTC. The chain uses TRBV6-5 and TRBJ2-5, with D hard to call. This CDR3 spans 16 amino acids. Germline CDR1 is MNHEY and CDR2 is SVGAGI. V was clipped by 2 bases and J by 3 bases, with 16 bases between them.

The V call is TRBV29-1, the J call TRBJ2-5, with 11 bases aligning to TRBD2. This CDR3 region has 16 residues. V dropped 2 bases and J dropped 4; count of bases not matched to a gene: 9. Germline V CDR1 and CDR2: SQVTM, ANQGSEA. The chain's CDR3 is CSVERLAGLFAETQYF. CDR3 nucleotides: TGCAGCGTTGAAAGACTAGCGGGACTGTTTGCAGAGACCCAGTACTTC.

This rearrangement joins TRBV4-1 to TRBJ2-7, with 9 bases identical to TRBD1. Germline V gene lookup returns CDR1 MGHRA and CDR2 YSYEKL. V gave up 4 bases and J gave up 7 bases; unmatched junction bases: 11. The CDR3 is 15 amino acids. Here the CDR3 DNA reads TGCGCCAGCAGCCGACCGGGACAGGGATCTGAGGAGCAGTACTTC. Protein sequence: CASSRPGQGSEEQYF.

J is TRBJ1-4 and V is TRBV5-1; the D gene is possibly TRBD1 (5 bases). Between the trimmed V and J ends, which lost 5 bases and 0 bases, there was a span of 8 bases. CDR3 length equals 14 residues. Germline assignment: CDR1 SGHRS and CDR2 YFSETQ. As DNA, the CDR3 is TGCGCCAGCAGGGAACAGGCAACTAATGAAAAACTGTTTTTT. Residues: CASREQATNEKLFF.

The chain employs TRBV5-6 and TRBJ1-6; the D is unclear. Germline CDR1 and CDR2: SGHDT and YYEEEE. V was shortened by 4 bases and J by 0 bases, with 11 bases between the two germline ends. The CDR3 has 16 amino acids. The CDR3 region has the DNA TGTGCCAGCAGCCCTGGGAGGGTCTCCTATAATTCACCCCTCCACTTT. Amino acid sequence: CASSPGRVSYNSPLHF.

This chain joins TRBV7-9 and TRBJ1-4; D gene unclear. This CDR3 is built from 12 residues. Germline lookup yields CDR1 SEHNR and CDR2 FQNEAQ (reference sequence). V shed 6 bases and J shed 8 bases, with 10 bases lying between them. The CDR3, as DNA: TGTGCCAGCAGACGGGATGGGGAAAAACTGTTTTTT. This sequence encodes CASRRDGEKLFF.

The V call is TRBV11-3, the J call TRBJ2-5; possibly TRBD1 for D (6 bases). Germline V gene sequence: CDR1 SGHNT, CDR2 YENEEA. V was pared by 1 base and J by 1 base, with 13 bases between. The CDR3 is made up of 16 amino acids. The CDR3 DNA reads TGTGCCAGCAGCTTAGGACCGGGACAAAGCCAAGAGACCCAGTACTTC. It yields the protein CASSLGPGQSQETQYF. Combining the CDR3 with reference TRBV11-3 and TRBJ2-5 gives the whole variable domain EAGVVQSPRYKIIEKKQPVAFWCNPISGHNTLYWYLQNLGQGPELLIRYENEEAVDDSQLPKDRFSAERLKGVDSTLKIQPAELGDSAVYLCASSLGPGQSQETQYFGPGTRLLVL.

The chain carries TRBV7-9 and TRBJ2-1; 8 bases line up with TRBD1. V trimming: 0 bases; J trimming: 8 bases; junction bases outside the gene matches: 6. The germline CDR1 and CDR2 sequences are SEHNR and FQNEAQ (reference sequence). CDR3 size: 15 residues. The CDR3 nucleotides read TGTGCCAGCAGCTTAGCGCAGGGGGCCAGGGATGAGCAGTTCTTC. Protein: CASSLAQGARDEQFF.

The V and J genes are TRBV7-2 and TRBJ2-3; D uncertain. The V gene's germline CDR1 is SGHTA and CDR2 FQGNSA. V lost 3 bases and J 0 bases, leaving 7 bases between the germline ends. The CDR3 is made up of 14 amino acids. CDR3 in amino acids: CASSLSLSTDTQYF. CDR3 bases: TGTGCCAGCAGCTTGAGCCTAAGCACAGATACGCAGTATTTT.

The chain has TRBV15 and TRBJ2-4; 8 bases agree with TRBD1. Germline lookup yields CDR1 LNHNV and CDR2 YYDKDF (reference sequence). Trimming cost V 8 bases and J 13 bases; bases outside gene matches: 19. The length of the CDR3 is 15 residues. The CDR3 DNA follows: TGTGCCACCTCCTCGGGATGGACAGGGAAGGATACACAGTACTTC. Translated, it gives CATSSGWTGKDTQYF.

This chain links TRBV27 with TRBJ2-5; tentative D call: TRBD1 (5 bases). V lost 1 base and J lost 2, with 14 bases in between. CDR1 is MNHEY and CDR2 is SMNVEV in the germline V gene (reference sequence). This CDR3 is 16 amino acids long. The CDR3 region has the DNA TGTGCCAGCAGTTTATTGCCAGGGAACGCACAAGAGACCCAGTACTTC. It specifies CASSLLPGNAQETQYF.

The chain employs TRBV5-1 and TRBJ2-3; D ambiguous. The CDR3 consists of 12 residues. Trimming shortened V by 5 bases and J by 8 bases, and 12 bases separated the two germline ends. Germline loops: CDR1 SGHRS, CDR2 YFSETQ. CDR3 in DNA: TGCGCCAGCAGTCTTGACACCGCTACGCAGTATTTT. Amino acid sequence: CASSLDTATQYF.

This chain connects TRBV7-3 to TRBJ1-4; weak D call: TRBD1 (5 bases). Trimming pared 5 bases from V and 10 bases from J, leaving 17 bases between. The CDR3 extends over 14 amino acids. Per the germline V gene, CDR1 is SGHTA and CDR2 is FQGTGA. CDR3 sequence: CASSPSGREGKLFF. The DNA of the CDR3 is TGTGCCAGCAGCCCATCGGGCAGGGAGGGAAAACTGTTTTTT.

This chain uses TRBV9 with TRBJ2-3, with 8 bases fitting TRBD1. This CDR3 is 15 amino acids long. Germline V CDR1 and CDR2: SGDLS, YYNGEE. V was pared by 1 base and J by 6 bases, with 7 bases of the junction left unmatched. CDR3 in DNA: TGTGCCAGCAGCGTAAGGCAGGGGGCAGGGGATACGCAGTATTTT. Protein sequence: CASSVRQGAGDTQYF.

This chain joins TRBV6-1 and TRBJ1-2; D unresolved. CDR3 size: 15 residues. V lost 2 bases and J lost 3, with 13 bases in between. CDR1 and CDR2 (germline): MNHNS, SASEGT. This CDR3 reads CASSESYSADYGYTF. CDR3 bases: TGTGCCAGCAGTGAATCATATTCTGCAGACTATGGCTACACCTTC.

The chain couples TRBV7-9 to TRBJ1-1; no clear D. Trimming shortened V by 1 base and J by 1 base, and 7 bases separated the two germline ends. Per germline, CDR1 SEHNR and CDR2 FQNEAQ (reference sequence). The CDR3 length is 14 residues. The CDR3 protein is CASSLGYRNTEAFF. For the CDR3, the DNA is TGTGCCAGCAGCTTAGGGTACAGGAACACTGAAGCTTTCTTT. Based on the CDR3 plus reference TRBV7-9 and TRBJ1-1, the full variable domain is DTGVSQNPRHKITKRGQNVTFRCDPISEHNRLYWYRQTLGQGPEFLTYFQNEAQLEKSRLLSDRFSAERPKGSFSTLEIQRTEQGDSAMYLCASSLGYRNTEAFFGQGTRLTVV.

This chain links TRBV4-1 with TRBJ2-5, with D possibly being TRBD2 (5 bases). The CDR3 loop spans 14 amino acids. Germline CDR1 reads MGHRA; CDR2 reads YSYEKL. Trimming stripped 3 bases from V and 5 bases from J, with 13 bases between. Written as DNA, the CDR3 is TGCGCCAGCAGCCACGCCGAGGGCTGGGAGACCCAGTACTTC. Its translation is CASSHAEGWETQYF.

The J gene is TRBJ1-1, the V gene TRBV25-1; no clear D. The germline V and J ends were trimmed by 4 bases and 1 base, with 10 bases remaining between them. The germline CDR1 and CDR2 sequences are MGHDK and SYGVNS. The CDR3 spans 14 residues. The DNA for the CDR3 is TGTGCCAGCAGTGTGGCAGGATCGAACACTGAAGCTTTCTTT. This codes for CASSVAGSNTEAFF.

In the case of this clone: A junction boundary mismatches the germline segment, possibly from a read error. The CDR3 protein is CASSPADF. The CDR3 coding sequence is TGTGCCAGCAGCCCAGCGGACTTC. The chain recombines TRBV13 with TRBJ2-7, with D possibly being TRBD2 (5 bases). The length of the CDR3 is 8 residues. Per the germline V gene, CDR1 is PRHDT and CDR2 is FYEKMQ (reference sequence).

The rearrangement uses TRBV11-2 and TRBJ1-2, with TRBD1 matching over 8 bases. Per the germline V gene, CDR1 is SGHAT and CDR2 is FQNNGV. This CDR3 is 13 amino acids long. V was clipped by 1 base and J by 6 bases; unmatched bases: 1. This CDR3 is CASSLVTGDGYTF. In DNA form, the CDR3 reads TGTGCCAGCAGCTTAGTGACAGGGGATGGCTACACCTTC.

The rearrangement links TRBV2 to TRBJ1-1; no clear D gene. Trimming cost V 3 bases and J 7 bases, with 9 bases left between them. The CDR3 consists of 12 residues. Germline CDR1 is SNHLY and CDR2 is FYNNEI. CDR3 protein: CASSDDRGEAFF. DNA for the CDR3: TGTGCCAGCAGTGATGACCGGGGTGAAGCTTTCTTT.

This clone was seen only once. This chain connects TRBV30 to TRBJ1-6; 7 nucleotides line up with TRBD1. Germline loops: CDR1 GTSNPN, CDR2 SVGIG (reference sequence). The trim removed 1 base at V and 13 bases at J, leaving 7 bases unmatched. CDR3 length equals 13 residues. CDR3 in amino acids: CAWSDHRGDPLHF. CDR3 nucleotides: TGTGCCTGGAGTGACCACAGGGGCGATCCCCTCCACTTT. The variable domain in full, completed from reference TRBV30 and TRBJ1-6, reads SQTIHQWPATLVQPVGSPLSLECTVEGTSNPNLYWYRQAAGRGLQLLFYSVGIGQISSEVPQNLSASRPQDRQFILSSKKLLLSDSGFYLCAWSDHRGDPLHFGNGTRLTVT.

About this clone: The junction does not match germline at one end; this may be a read error. This sequence joins TRBV18 and TRBJ2-3, with D tentatively TRBD1 (6 bases). The CDR3 covers 14 residues. Germline V gene data show CDR1 as KGHSH and CDR2 as LQKENI. This CDR3 is CASSPQRGSGLGSF. Here the CDR3 DNA reads TGTGCCAGCTCACCTCAAAGGGGGTCAGGGTTGGGGTCTTTT.

The genes are TRBV28 and TRBJ2-7, with 8 bases lining up with TRBD2. There are 12 residues in the CDR3. The germline gives CDR1 MDHEN, CDR2 SYDVKM. Losses at the gene ends were 10 bases for V and 6 bases for J; bases not matched to a gene: 8. CDR3 sequence reads: CATWGGGSEQYF. The CDR3 region has the DNA TGTGCCACCTGGGGCGGGGGGAGCGAGCAGTACTTC.

V and J are TRBV5-5 and TRBJ2-1; no firm D call. The length of the CDR3 is 13 residues. Germline CDR1 is SGHKS and CDR2 is YYEKEE (reference sequence). V was clipped by 0 bases and J by 6 bases, with 7 bases between them. CDR3 nucleotides: TGTGCCAGCAGCTTGGCACTGGTCAATGAGCAGTTCTTC. This encodes CASSLALVNEQFF.

J is TRBJ2-7 and V is TRBV11-2; 8 bases line up with TRBD1. Looked up from germline, CDR1 is SGHAT and CDR2 is FQNNGV. The CDR3 is 13 amino acids. With V trimmed by 6 bases and J by 5 bases, 6 bases remained unmatched. The DNA for the CDR3 is TGTGCCAGCAGTTGGCAGGGGGCCAACGAGCAGTACTTC. The encoded protein is CASSWQGANEQYF.

This clone was observed a single time. The V and J genes are TRBV18 and TRBJ1-5; no reliable D call. Trimming stripped 1 base from V and 0 bases from J, with 4 bases between. CDR1 KGHSH and CDR2 LQKENI come from the germline V gene. There are 14 residues in the CDR3. The CDR3 bases are TGTGCCAGCTCACCACGAGATAGCAATCAGCCCCAGCATTTT. Translation: CASSPRDSNQPQHF.

J is TRBJ2-3 and V is TRBV5-1; TRBD1 agrees at 8 bases. Per the germline V gene, CDR1 is SGHRS and CDR2 is YFSETQ. The CDR3 has 16 residues. V dropped 0 bases and J dropped 0; count of bases not matched to a gene: 3. CDR3 bases: TGCGCCAGCAGCTTGGGGACAGGGAGTAGCACAGATACGCAGTATTTT. Protein product: CASSLGTGSSTDTQYF.

The rearrangement joins TRBV16 to TRBJ1-5, with no clear D. The CDR3 spans 13 residues. V gave up 0 bases and J gave up 11 bases, with 11 bases separating them. The V gene's germline CDR1 is KGHSY and CDR2 FQNENV. The CDR3 is CASSQSGRESQHF. DNA for the CDR3: TGTGCCAGCAGCCAATCGGGAAGGGAGTCCCAGCATTTT.

The chain couples TRBV7-2 to TRBJ1-1; TRBD1 matches at 7 bases. The CDR3 is made up of 14 amino acids. The germline CDR1 and CDR2 sequences are SGHTA and FQGNSA. V was clipped by 5 bases and J by 4 bases; unmatched bases: 7. The CDR3 DNA follows: TGTGCCAGCAGCCCCAACCGGGACAGCACTGAAGCTTTCTTT. Amino acid sequence: CASSPNRDSTEAFF.